This entry lists 19 T cell receptor beta chains sequenced from one sample in a study of OX40 agonist ivuxolimab in advanced cancers. Sequenced by immunoSEQ multiplex PCR; TCRdb stores in-frame clones only, minus some. The profile shows 82,000 or so clones, roughly 90% of them singletons. The source was CD4+ or CD8+ T cells sorted from blood, collected in a trial of the OX40 agonist ivuxolimab. The receptors derive from an adult with an advanced solid tumor such as melanoma, head and neck, liver or kidney cancer.

This clone was counted once. At one boundary the junction diverges from the germline segment, which might be a read error. The chain uses TRBV7-7 and TRBJ2-3, with D tentatively TRBD1 (6 bases). Germline V gives CDR1 SSHAT, CDR2 FNYEAQ (reference sequence). The CDR3 spans 15 residues. Here the CDR3 DNA reads TGTGCTAGCAGCCCCGGGACATCTACCACAGATACGCAGTATTTT. Translation gives CASSPGTSTTDTQYF.

This chain links TRBV27 with TRBJ2-7; 8 positions agree with TRBD1. CDR1 and CDR2 (germline): MNHEY, SMNVEV (reference sequence). The CDR3 loop spans 15 amino acids. The V and J ends lost 5 bases and 7 bases, in that order; junction bases with no gene match: 13. The CDR3 spells CASSLRTGSFLEQYF. CDR3 DNA sequence: TGTGCCAGCAGTCTCCGGACAGGGAGCTTTTTAGAGCAGTACTTC.

The gene calls are TRBV6-5 and TRBJ2-7, with D perhaps matching TRBD1 (6 bases). Looked up from germline, CDR1 is MNHEY and CDR2 is SVGAGI. The CDR3 is made up of 12 amino acids. V lost 5 bases to trimming and J lost 3 bases, with 8 bases between them. CDR3 loop: CASSQQGYEQYF. The CDR3 bases are TGTGCCAGCAGTCAACAGGGCTACGAGCAGTACTTC.

This chain uses TRBV6-1 with TRBJ1-4; 7 bases are shared with TRBD1. V dropped 7 bases and J dropped 8; count of bases not matched to a gene: 10. The germline gives CDR1 MNHNS, CDR2 SASEGT. The CDR3 loop spans 14 amino acids. This CDR3 reads CASTQRQGVEKLFF. The CDR3 DNA is TGTGCCAGCACCCAGCGCCAGGGGGTCGAAAAACTGTTTTTT.

This sequence joins TRBV9 and TRBJ2-2; D might be TRBD1 (6 bases). Germline V CDR1 and CDR2: SGDLS, YYNGEE. This CDR3 comprises 15 residues. Trimming cost V 3 bases and J 6 bases, with 15 bases left between them. Here the CDR3 reads CASSGRQDVAGELFF. The CDR3 DNA reads as TGTGCCAGCAGCGGGCGACAGGACGTCGCCGGGGAGCTGTTTTTT.

This rearrangement joins TRBV19 to TRBJ1-2; 11 bases fit TRBD1. V was clipped by 5 bases and J by 3 bases; unmatched bases: 11. Germline CDR1 is LNHDA and CDR2 is SQIVND (reference sequence). This CDR3 region has 17 residues. CDR3 in amino acids: CASSETRTGGSDYGYTF. Here the CDR3 DNA reads TGTGCCAGTAGTGAAACCAGGACAGGGGGCTCTGACTATGGCTACACCTTC.

This chain links TRBV19 with TRBJ2-1; TRBD2 aligns across 14 bases. Germline V lookup: CDR1 LNHDA, CDR2 SQIVND (reference sequence). The CDR3 runs 14 residues. V was clipped by 3 bases and J by 9 bases; unmatched bases: 1. The CDR3 coding sequence is TGTGCCAGTAGTATGGGACTAGCGGGAGTTGAGCAGTTCTTC. As protein: CASSMGLAGVEQFF.

This CDR3 is CASSKGLSGDTQYF. The CDR3 DNA is TGTGCCAGCAGCAAGGGACTCTCGGGGGATACGCAGTATTTT. The chain recombines TRBV7-9 with TRBJ2-3; tentative D call: TRBD2 (6 bases). The germline CDR1 and CDR2 sequences are SEHNR and FQNEAQ (reference sequence). CDR3 length equals 14 residues. V was shortened by 5 bases and J by 6 bases, with 15 bases between the two germline ends.

The V call is TRBV11-2, the J call TRBJ2-5, with D perhaps being TRBD1 or TRBD2 (5 bases each). The CDR3 length is 14 residues. V dropped 0 bases and J dropped 5 bases, with 10 bases sitting between them. Germline V CDR1 and CDR2: SGHAT, FQNNGV. The CDR3 sequence is CASSLEGEGETQYF. For the CDR3, the DNA is TGTGCCAGCAGCTTAGAGGGGGAAGGTGAGACCCAGTACTTC.

This clone was seen a single time. The gene calls are TRBV5-1 and TRBJ2-1, with TRBD1 matching over 12 bases. This CDR3 has 15 residues. Germline CDR1 and CDR2: SGHRS and YFSETQ. V shed 5 bases, J shed 7 bases, and the junction held 7 bases outside the gene matches. The CDR3 sequence is CASSSGTGGTNEQFF. The CDR3, as DNA: TGCGCCAGCAGTTCCGGGACAGGGGGCACTAATGAGCAGTTCTTC.

The CDR3 here is CAWSPGRGETQYF. The DNA for the CDR3 is TGTGCCTGGAGTCCTGGGAGGGGAGAGACCCAGTACTTC. The chain carries TRBV30 and TRBJ2-5; TRBD2 matches 7 bases. Germline CDR1 is GTSNPN and CDR2 is SVGIG (reference sequence). The CDR3 sequence is 13 residues long. The junction had 4 bases not matched to a gene; V was cut back by 2 bases and J by 4 bases. Complete variable domain (other parts from reference TRBV30 and TRBJ2-5): SQTIHQWPATLVQPVGSPLSLECTVEGTSNPNLYWYRQAAGRGLQLLFYSVGIGQISSEVPQNLSASRPQDRQFILSSKKLLLSDSGFYLCAWSPGRGETQYFGPGTRLLVL.

The chain uses TRBV5-6 and TRBJ2-1; 10 bases map to TRBD2. The CDR3 is made up of 15 amino acids. Germline trimming cut 1 base from V and 6 bases from J; bases unmatched to any gene: 4. Germline-derived CDR1 and CDR2 are SGHDT and YYEEEE. The CDR3 DNA is TGTGCCAGCAGCTTGCCTAGCGGGAGTGTCAATGAGCAGTTCTTC. Amino acids: CASSLPSGSVNEQFF.

In this sample, this clone turned up once. This chain uses TRBV7-9 with TRBJ1-4; 11 bases are a match to TRBD1. This CDR3 is built from 15 residues. V lost 5 bases to trimming and J lost 6 bases; unmatched junction nucleotides: 5. CDR1 is SEHNR and CDR2 is FQNEAQ in the germline V gene (reference sequence). CDR3 DNA sequence: TGTGCCAGCAGCCAACCGGGACAGGGGGATGAAAAACTGTTTTTT. Protein product: CASSQPGQGDEKLFF.

The chain carries TRBV10-1 and TRBJ1-1; D is uncertain. Germline CDR1 is WNHNN and CDR2 is SYGVQD (reference sequence). The CDR3 extends over 13 amino acids. V was shortened by 5 bases and J by 1 base, with 8 bases between the two germline ends. CDR3 in DNA: TGCGCCAGCAGTTACCGGGCGAACACTGAAGCTTTCTTT. Amino acids: CASSYRANTEAFF.

The chain couples TRBV10-2 to TRBJ1-2; 7 bases are a match to TRBD1. J lost 8 bases, V lost 3 bases, and 3 bases had no gene match. This CDR3 is built from 12 residues. Per germline, CDR1 WSHSY and CDR2 SAAADI. CDR3: CASSDRGRGYTF. As DNA, the CDR3 is TGCGCCAGCAGTGACAGGGGGAGAGGCTACACCTTC.

The chain joins TRBV19 to TRBJ2-1, with 13 bases that match TRBD2. CDR1 and CDR2 (germline): LNHDA, SQIVND (reference sequence). V lost 9 bases to trimming and J lost 4 bases; unmatched junction nucleotides: 12. CDR3 length: 17 residues. The CDR3 DNA sequence: TGTGCCAGCCGACTAGCGGGAGGCCCCTCGGGGTACAATGAGCAGTTCTTC. Translation: CASRLAGGPSGYNEQFF.

This clone showed up just once. This sequence joins TRBV13 and TRBJ1-6; no definite D call. This CDR3 has 15 amino acids. The V end lost 0 bases, the J end lost 8 bases, and 11 bases lay between the germline ends. In germline, CDR1 is PRHDT, CDR2 FYEKMQ (reference sequence). CDR3 nucleotides: TGTGCCAGCAGCTTAGGGGCAGGCCGGGATTCACCCCTCCACTTT. This codes for CASSLGAGRDSPLHF.

CDR3 region: CASSPGTDYNEQFF. CDR3 in DNA: TGTGCCAGCAGCCCCGGGACAGATTACAATGAGCAGTTCTTC. The chain carries TRBV5-8 and TRBJ2-1, with 7 bases fitting TRBD1. Unmatched junction bases numbered 5, after V lost 4 bases and J lost 4 bases. This CDR3 comprises 14 residues. The germline V gene encodes CDR1 SGHTS and CDR2 YDEGEE.

This clone was observed a single time. The chain is built from TRBV30 and TRBJ2-1; the match to TRBD2 covers 10 bases. The length of the CDR3 is 14 residues. The germline V gene has CDR1 GTSNPN and CDR2 SVGIG (reference sequence). V lost 3 bases and J lost 4; bases outside the gene matches: 3. The CDR3, as DNA: TGTGCCTGGAGAGGACTAGCGGTTTACAATGAGCAGTTCTTC. It yields the protein CAWRGLAVYNEQFF.